The text below deals with one T cell receptor (beta chain). Recruitment covered about 26 US areas and drew participants whose ages spanned roughly 18 to 90 years. Recovery among Cohort 3 donors was established by two negative PCRs, clearance, or symptom resolution. This sample was taken from a study of blood T cell repertoires in COVID-19. Study background: In each case, the material was cDNA or gDNA derived from T cells, B-cell-depleted T cells, or PBMCs.

Germline lookup yields CDR1 SEHNR and CDR2 FQNEAQ (reference sequence). V lost 6 bases, J lost 10 bases, and 12 bases lay in between. There are 12 residues in the CDR3. Clones were read by immunoSEQ multiplex PCR, and TCRdb kept only the in-frame ones, dropping some. The repertoire consists of 200,000 to 250,000 clones, with about 87% occurring once and the leading ten covering under 3%. The chain employs TRBV7-9 and TRBJ2-2, with D maybe TRBD2 (6 bases). The source of this sequence is a young woman who had recovered from COVID-19. The sequencing input was PBMCs or T cells enriched from blood (not recorded which). For the CDR3, the DNA is TGTGCCAGCAGTCCCGGGAGTGTGGAGCTGTTTTTT. Translated, it gives CASSPGSVELFF.